The rows below give T cell receptor beta chains drawn from one sample of a study of blood T cell repertoires in COVID-19. The method was immunoSEQ multiplex PCR; TCRdb's version includes in-frame clones alone and lacks a portion of them. The sample holds about 62,000 clones, roughly 90% seen once. The sample consisted of peripheral blood. The source of these receptors is a woman aged 55 to 70 with acute or convalescent COVID-19. Each CDR3 is given with its conserved first and last residue. D genes are given only for firm matches. Not all rows give a size; the values are once, few, many and, for expanded clones, a class.

J gene: TRBJ1-2; clone size: few; D gene: .; V gene: TRBV2; CDR3 DNA: TGTGCCAGCAGTGCAGGGATTAACTATGGCTACACCTTC; CDR3 protein: CASSAGINYGYTF
J gene: TRBJ1-2; clone size: .; D gene: TRBD1; V gene: TRBV7-2; CDR3 DNA: TGTGCCAGCAGCTTCCCGGACAGGGGGCGCCTTCTCACCTTC; CDR3 protein: CASSFPDRGRLLTF
J gene: TRBJ1-2; clone size: .; D gene: TRBD1; V gene: TRBV4-1; CDR3 DNA: TGCGCCAGCAGCCACCTTGGCCACGGGACAGTCTATGGCTACACCTTC; CDR3 protein: CASSHLGHGTVYGYTF
J gene: TRBJ1-6; clone size: .; D gene: TRBD1; V gene: TRBV27; CDR3 DNA: TGTGCCAGCAGTTTAGTGGGGACAGGGGATAATTCACCCCTCCACTTT; CDR3 protein: CASSLVGTGDNSPLHF
J gene: TRBJ2-5; clone size: .; D gene: TRBD2; V gene: TRBV11-2; CDR3 DNA: TGTGCCAGCAGCCGCCGGGTGATAGCGGGGGGCCCGGCGGAGACCCAGTACTTC; CDR3 protein: CASSRRVIAGGPAETQYF
J gene: TRBJ1-2; clone size: .; D gene: .; V gene: TRBV9; CDR3 DNA: TGTGCCAGCAGCCCAACCGCCAGGGCGGCGTATGGCTACACCTTC; CDR3 protein: CASSPTARAAYGYTF
J gene: TRBJ2-1; clone size: once; D gene: .; V gene: TRBV11-2; CDR3 DNA: TGTGCCAGCAGCCCCACTGCCTACAATGAGCAGTTCTTC; CDR3 protein: CASSPTAYNEQFF
J gene: TRBJ2-1; clone size: once; D gene: TRBD2; V gene: TRBV7-7; CDR3 DNA: TGTGCCAGCAGCCCGCATCCGGGGGGAAACAATGAGCAGTTCTTC; CDR3 protein: CASSPHPGGNNEQFF
J gene: TRBJ1-3; clone size: once; D gene: TRBD1; V gene: TRBV6-5; CDR3 DNA: TGTGCCAGCAGTCCTACAGGGGCTGGAAACACCATATATTTT; CDR3 protein: CASSPTGAGNTIYF
J gene: TRBJ1-1; clone size: .; D gene: TRBD1; V gene: TRBV3-1/TRBV3-2; CDR3 DNA: TGTGCCAGCAGCCCTTGGACAGGGGGCACCTGGGGGACTTTCTTT; CDR3 protein: CASSPWTGGTWGTFF
J gene: TRBJ2-3; clone size: .; D gene: TRBD2; V gene: TRBV4-3; CDR3 DNA: TGCGCCAGCAGCCAAGGTGGACTAGCAACAGATACGCAGTATTTT; CDR3 protein: CASSQGGLATDTQYF
J gene: TRBJ2-5; clone size: .; D gene: TRBD2; V gene: TRBV5-4; CDR3 DNA: TGTGCCAGCAGCTCCCCGGGAGGGGAGACCCAGTACTTC; CDR3 protein: CASSSPGGETQYF
J gene: TRBJ2-5; clone size: .; D gene: .; V gene: TRBV28; CDR3 DNA: TGTGCCAGCAGCGTAGGGGGTAGAGAAGAGACCCAGTACTTC; CDR3 protein: CASSVGGREETQYF
J gene: TRBJ1-1; clone size: .; D gene: .; V gene: TRBV12-3/TRBV12-4; CDR3 DNA: TGTGCCAGCAGTTTGAGGACTGATGCGTCTTTCTTT; CDR3 protein: CASSLRTDASFF
J gene: TRBJ2-4; clone size: .; D gene: .; V gene: TRBV27; CDR3 DNA: TGTGCCAGCAGCCCCCTACTGATAGCCAAAAACATTCAGTACTTC; CDR3 protein: CASSPLLIAKNIQYF
J gene: TRBJ2-3; clone size: .; D gene: .; V gene: TRBV4-3; CDR3 DNA: TGCGCCAGCAGTCTACAGGGCAGCACAGATACGCAGTATTTT; CDR3 protein: CASSLQGSTDTQYF
J gene: TRBJ1-5; clone size: .; D gene: .; V gene: TRBV10-3; CDR3 DNA: TGTGCCATCAGTGAGGTGGGGCTTTCCAATCAGCCCCAGCATTTT; CDR3 protein: CAISEVGLSNQPQHF
J gene: TRBJ2-5; clone size: .; D gene: .; V gene: TRBV7-2; CDR3 DNA: TGTGCCAGCAGCTTATCGCGGGGGCGGGCGGAGACCCAGTACTTC; CDR3 protein: CASSLSRGRAETQYF
J gene: TRBJ1-4; clone size: .; D gene: .; V gene: TRBV11-2; CDR3 DNA: TGTGCCAGCAGCAGATGGGACAAGATGATTGAAAAACTGTTTTTT; CDR3 protein: CASSRWDKMIEKLFF
J gene: TRBJ1-2; clone size: .; D gene: .; V gene: TRBV12-2; CDR3 DNA: TGTGCAAGTCCCCTTAGACGTTGGGCACTCCGTACCGGCTACACCTTC; CDR3 protein: CASPLRRWALRTGYTF
J gene: TRBJ1-5; clone size: .; D gene: .; V gene: TRBV2; CDR3 DNA: TGTGCCAGCAGTGGTCACAATCAGCCCCAGCATTTT; CDR3 protein: CASSGHNQPQHF
J gene: TRBJ2-5; clone size: .; D gene: .; V gene: TRBV24-1; CDR3 DNA: TGTGCCACCAGTGCCACCGGGACACATGGGGAGACCCAGTACTTC; CDR3 protein: CATSATGTHGETQYF
J gene: TRBJ2-3; clone size: .; D gene: TRBD2; V gene: TRBV10-3; CDR3 DNA: TGTGCCATCAGTGATCGGTTAGCGGGTAGCACAGATACGCAGTATTTT; CDR3 protein: CAISDRLAGSTDTQYF
J gene: TRBJ2-2; clone size: .; D gene: .; V gene: TRBV5-1; CDR3 DNA: TGCGCCAGCCGTCATGGACAGAATACCGGGGAGCTGTTTTTT; CDR3 protein: CASRHGQNTGELFF
J gene: TRBJ1-4; clone size: .; D gene: TRBD1; V gene: TRBV9; CDR3 DNA: TGTGCCAGCAGCGGCCGACAGGGTCCTAATGAAAAACTGTTTTTT; CDR3 protein: CASSGRQGPNEKLFF
J gene: TRBJ2-3; clone size: .; D gene: TRBD1; V gene: TRBV28; CDR3 DNA: TGTGCCAGCAACCTAGGGGGCGGGGATACGCAGTATTTT; CDR3 protein: CASNLGGGDTQYF
J gene: TRBJ2-3; clone size: .; D gene: TRBD2; V gene: TRBV12-3/TRBV12-4; CDR3 DNA: TGTGCCAGCATAGCGGGAGCCACAGATACGCAGTATTTT; CDR3 protein: CASIAGATDTQYF
J gene: TRBJ1-2; clone size: once; D gene: TRBD1; V gene: TRBV5-1; CDR3 DNA: TGCGCCGGCAGCTATGAGGGACAGGTCCCTAACTATGGCTACACCTTC; CDR3 protein: CAGSYEGQVPNYGYTF
J gene: TRBJ2-1; clone size: .; D gene: TRBD1; V gene: TRBV5-1; CDR3 DNA: TGCGCCAGCAGCTACACAGGGGTCAATGAGCAGTTCTTC; CDR3 protein: CASSYTGVNEQFF
J gene: TRBJ1-2; clone size: .; D gene: .; V gene: TRBV27; CDR3 DNA: TGTGCCAGCAGTTTATCGATGGCAGGGCTAGGCTACACCTTC; CDR3 protein: CASSLSMAGLGYTF
J gene: TRBJ1-6; clone size: .; D gene: .; V gene: TRBV14; CDR3 DNA: TGTGCCATCGTGACCGACCGGGGTTCACCCCTCCACTTT; CDR3 protein: CAIVTDRGSPLHF
J gene: TRBJ1-2; clone size: once; D gene: TRBD1; V gene: TRBV4-1; CDR3 DNA: TGCGCCAGCAGCCAAGACCCGGGACAGGGGATCTATGGCTACACCTTC; CDR3 protein: CASSQDPGQGIYGYTF
J gene: TRBJ1-4; clone size: once; D gene: TRBD1; V gene: TRBV7-9; CDR3 DNA: TGTGCCAGCAGCTTAGGGGACAGGAGCATAAATGAAAAACTGTTTTTT; CDR3 protein: CASSLGDRSINEKLFF
J gene: TRBJ1-5; clone size: once; D gene: TRBD1; V gene: TRBV7-9; CDR3 DNA: TGTGCCAGCAGCCTTGGGACAGGGGCCTTTTATCAGCCCCAGCATTTT; CDR3 protein: CASSLGTGAFYQPQHF
J gene: TRBJ2-2; clone size: .; D gene: .; V gene: TRBV10-3; CDR3 DNA: TGTGCCATCAGTGATATCTCCGGGGAGCTGTTTTTT; CDR3 protein: CAISDISGELFF
J gene: TRBJ2-5; clone size: .; D gene: TRBD2; V gene: TRBV9; CDR3 DNA: TGTGCCAGCAGCTCGCGGGGGTGGGAGACCCAGTACTTC; CDR3 protein: CASSSRGWETQYF
J gene: TRBJ2-1; clone size: .; D gene: .; V gene: TRBV10-1; CDR3 DNA: TGCGCCAGCAGTGTTACTAGCATGAGCAATGAGCAGTTCTTC; CDR3 protein: CASSVTSMSNEQFF
J gene: TRBJ2-2; clone size: once; D gene: .; V gene: TRBV9; CDR3 DNA: TGTGCCAGCAGCGTAGGAGCGTCGAACACCGGGGAGCTGTTTTTT; CDR3 protein: CASSVGASNTGELFF
J gene: TRBJ1-2; clone size: .; D gene: TRBD1; V gene: TRBV6-5; CDR3 DNA: TGTGCCAGCAGAGAGGGACTGGGACAGGGCTATGGCTACACCTTC; CDR3 protein: CASREGLGQGYGYTF
J gene: TRBJ1-1; clone size: .; D gene: .; V gene: TRBV7-9; CDR3 DNA: TGTGCCAGCAGCTTAGTTTGGGAGGGGTACGACACTGAAGCTTTCTTT; CDR3 protein: CASSLVWEGYDTEAFF
J gene: TRBJ2-1; clone size: .; D gene: TRBD2; V gene: TRBV19; CDR3 DNA: TGTGCCAGTAGTATCGGCCTAGCGGCAGACAACAATGAGCAGTTCTTC; CDR3 protein: CASSIGLAADNNEQFF
J gene: TRBJ1-2; clone size: once; D gene: .; V gene: TRBV6-5; CDR3 DNA: TGTGCCAGCAGCACCCGGGGGGCGGTTCGTGGCTACACCTTC; CDR3 protein: CASSTRGAVRGYTF
J gene: TRBJ2-5; clone size: few; D gene: .; V gene: TRBV11-2; CDR3 DNA: TGTGCCAGCAGCTTAGCGGGGGGCGCGGTCGAGACCCAGTACTTC; CDR3 protein: CASSLAGGAVETQYF
J gene: TRBJ1-2; clone size: .; D gene: .; V gene: TRBV6-5; CDR3 DNA: TGTGCCAGTTTCCTTCTACCCGGCTATGGCTACACCTTC; CDR3 protein: CASFLLPGYGYTF
J gene: TRBJ1-4; clone size: .; D gene: TRBD1; V gene: TRBV10-2; CDR3 DNA: TGCGCCAGCAGTGAGTCGCAGGGGGTTCTATCCGCAACTAATGAAAAACTGTTTTTT; CDR3 protein: CASSESQGVLSATNEKLFF
J gene: TRBJ1-5; clone size: .; D gene: TRBD1; V gene: TRBV4-2; CDR3 DNA: TGTGCCAGCAGCCAAGAGGGGGGGCAGGGGGCATTTCAGCCCCAGCATTTT; CDR3 protein: CASSQEGGQGAFQPQHF
J gene: TRBJ2-1; clone size: .; D gene: .; V gene: TRBV19; CDR3 DNA: TGTGCCAGTAGTATAGCCGGGAGCGCCTACAATGAGCAGTTCTTC; CDR3 protein: CASSIAGSAYNEQFF
J gene: TRBJ2-5; clone size: .; D gene: .; V gene: TRBV7-3; CDR3 DNA: TGTGCCAGCAGCTTAACGAGGGGGGAGACCCAGTACTTC; CDR3 protein: CASSLTRGETQYF
J gene: TRBJ2-5; clone size: .; D gene: TRBD1; V gene: TRBV24-1; CDR3 DNA: TGTGCCACCAGTGATTCTCGGGACAGGGAACAAGAGACCCAGTACTTC; CDR3 protein: CATSDSRDREQETQYF
J gene: TRBJ1-2; clone size: .; D gene: .; V gene: TRBV15; CDR3 DNA: TGTGCCACCAGCAGAGACCGGGGGTATGGCTACACCTTC; CDR3 protein: CATSRDRGYGYTF
J gene: TRBJ1-1; clone size: once; D gene: .; V gene: TRBV5-4; CDR3 DNA: TGTGCCAGCAGCTTGGCCGTAGGAGAGGCTCGGATGAACACTGAAGCTTTCTTT; CDR3 protein: CASSLAVGEARMNTEAFF
J gene: TRBJ1-1; clone size: .; D gene: TRBD1; V gene: TRBV29-1; CDR3 DNA: TGCAGCGCCAAACAGGGGGTTCCTGAAGCTTTCTTT; CDR3 protein: CSAKQGVPEAFF
J gene: TRBJ2-1; clone size: .; D gene: .; V gene: TRBV5-1; CDR3 DNA: TGCGCCAGCAGCGGGCGACAGGCCTATGAGCAGTTCTTC; CDR3 protein: CASSGRQAYEQFF